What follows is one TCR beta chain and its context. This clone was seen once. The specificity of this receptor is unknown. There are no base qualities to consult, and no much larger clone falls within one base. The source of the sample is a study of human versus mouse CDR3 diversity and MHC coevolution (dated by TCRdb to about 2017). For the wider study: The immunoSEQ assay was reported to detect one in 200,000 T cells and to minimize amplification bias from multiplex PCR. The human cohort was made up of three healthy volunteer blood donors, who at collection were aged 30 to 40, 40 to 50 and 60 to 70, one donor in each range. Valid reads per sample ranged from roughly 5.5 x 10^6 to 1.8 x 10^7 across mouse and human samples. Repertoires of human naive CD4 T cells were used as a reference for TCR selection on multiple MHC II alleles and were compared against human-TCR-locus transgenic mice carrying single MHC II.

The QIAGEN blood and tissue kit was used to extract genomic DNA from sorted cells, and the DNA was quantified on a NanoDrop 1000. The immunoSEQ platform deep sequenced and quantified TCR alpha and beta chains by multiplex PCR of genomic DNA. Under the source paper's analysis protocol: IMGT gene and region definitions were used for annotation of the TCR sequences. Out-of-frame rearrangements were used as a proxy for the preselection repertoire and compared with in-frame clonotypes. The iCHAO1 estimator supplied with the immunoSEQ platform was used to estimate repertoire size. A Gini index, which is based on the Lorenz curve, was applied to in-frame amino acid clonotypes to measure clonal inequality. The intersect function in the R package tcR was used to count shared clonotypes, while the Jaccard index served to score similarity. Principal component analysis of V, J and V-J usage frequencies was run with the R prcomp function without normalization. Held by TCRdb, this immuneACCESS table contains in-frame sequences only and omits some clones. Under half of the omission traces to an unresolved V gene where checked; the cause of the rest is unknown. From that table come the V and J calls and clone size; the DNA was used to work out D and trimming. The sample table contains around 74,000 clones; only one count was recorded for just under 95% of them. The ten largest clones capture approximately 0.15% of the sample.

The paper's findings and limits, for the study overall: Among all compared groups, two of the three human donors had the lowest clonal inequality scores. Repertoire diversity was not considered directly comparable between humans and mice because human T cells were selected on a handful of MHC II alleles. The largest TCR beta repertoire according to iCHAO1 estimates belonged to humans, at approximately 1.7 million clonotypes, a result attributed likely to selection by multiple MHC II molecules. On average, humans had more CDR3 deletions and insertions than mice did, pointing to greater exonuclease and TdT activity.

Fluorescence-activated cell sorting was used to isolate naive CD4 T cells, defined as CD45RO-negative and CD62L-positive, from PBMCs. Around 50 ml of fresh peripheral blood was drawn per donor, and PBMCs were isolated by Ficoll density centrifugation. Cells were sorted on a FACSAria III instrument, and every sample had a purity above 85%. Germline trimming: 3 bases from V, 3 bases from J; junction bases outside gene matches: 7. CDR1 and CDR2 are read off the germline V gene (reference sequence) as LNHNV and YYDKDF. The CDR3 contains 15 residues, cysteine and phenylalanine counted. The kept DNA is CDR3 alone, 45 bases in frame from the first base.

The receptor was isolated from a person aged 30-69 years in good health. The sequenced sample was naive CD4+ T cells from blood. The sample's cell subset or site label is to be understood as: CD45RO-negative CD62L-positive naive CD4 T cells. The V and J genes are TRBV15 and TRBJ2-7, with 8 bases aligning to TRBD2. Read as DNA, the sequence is TGTGCCACCAGCAGCTCGCGGGGGGCCGTCTACGAGCAGTACTTC. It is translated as CATSSSRGAVYEQYF.